Listed below are T cell receptor beta chains from one sample, sequenced in a study of blood T cells in healthy people across ages. TCRdb re-called the 5' RACE reads with MiXCR, one entry per CDR3 protein. This sample yields roughly 1,000,000 distinct CDR3 sequences, of which about 23% are seen a single time; around 0.75% belongs to the top ten. These sequences were also reported in another study, on T cells of mothers and their children.

The specimen sequenced was blood. The source of these receptors is a girl aged 2-10 years in good health. CDR3s include the opening cysteine and the closing phenylalanine or tryptophan. A D gene is named only where the DNA matches it firmly. Size tells how often a clone was seen (once, few, many) or the class of an expanded clone, and some rows leave it out.

>-|TRBJ1-4|-|TRBV5-1
TGCGCCAGCAGCTACGCACTTCGGGATGAAAAACTGTTTTTT
CASSYALRDEKLFF
>-|TRBJ1-2|TRBD1|TRBV9
TGTGCCAGCAGCGGAACACTGGGACAGGGGACCGACTATGGCTACACCTTC
CASSGTLGQGTDYGYTF
>-|TRBJ2-7|-|TRBV7-8
TGTGCCAGCAGCAACTCCCTCCGACTCGAGCAGTACTTC
CASSNSLRLEQYF
>-|TRBJ2-3|TRBD2|TRBV2
TGTGCCAGCGGGACTACACGAGATACGCAGTATTTT
CASGTTRDTQYF
>few|TRBJ1-5|-|TRBV28
TGTGCCAGCAGTCGGCTCGATGGCAATCAGCCCCAGCATTTT
CASSRLDGNQPQHF
>few|TRBJ1-2|-|TRBV28
TGTGCCAGCAGTTTACTATCGTGGGGCTACACCTTC
CASSLLSWGYTF
>-|TRBJ1-3|-|TRBV12-3/TRBV12-4
TGTGCCAGCACCCCCGGGGCGTCTGGAAGCACCATATATTTT
CASTPGASGSTIYF
>-|TRBJ2-4|-|TRBV6-1
TGTGCCAGCAGTGAAGTCACCTCTAATTGGAACATTCAGTACTTC
CASSEVTSNWNIQYF
>-|TRBJ2-5|-|TRBV7-2
TGTGCCAGCAGCCGTACACGGGGGATGAGTGGGGAGACCCAGTACTTC
CASSRTRGMSGETQYF
>-|TRBJ2-1|-|TRBV20-1
TGCAGTGCTACGCCGGAAGGTAATGAGCAGTTCTTC
CSATPEGNEQFF
>few|TRBJ2-4|-|TRBV7-8
TGTGCCAGCAGCTTAGCGCGTGGGGGCTCAACCAAAAACATTCAGTACTTC
CASSLARGGSTKNIQYF
>-|TRBJ2-3|TRBD1|TRBV6-6
TGTGCCAGCGCGTACCGGACAGGGAGAGGGACAGATACGCAGTATTTT
CASAYRTGRGTDTQYF
>few|TRBJ1-1|-|TRBV7-9
TGTGCCAGCAGCCCACTTTGGTCTTCGAACACTGAAGCTTTCTTT
CASSPLWSSNTEAFF
>-|TRBJ2-1|TRBD2|TRBV5-1
TGCGCCAGCAGCTTGGAACTAGCGGGGACTAATGAGCAGTTCTTC
CASSLELAGTNEQFF
>-|TRBJ1-2|-|TRBV4-1
TGCGCCAGCAGCCAAGATTACCCAGGAAACTATGGCTACACCTTC
CASSQDYPGNYGYTF
>many|TRBJ1-3|-|TRBV7-2
TGTGCCAGCAGCTTAGCTGGAAACACCATATATTTT
CASSLAGNTIYF
>-|TRBJ1-4|-|TRBV27
TGTGCCAGCAGTTCCGGGAGATTTGCGTCGACAACTGAAAAACTGTTTTTT
CASSSGRFASTTEKLFF
>-|TRBJ2-1|TRBD2|TRBV11-2
TGTGCCAGCAGCTTGGGACTAGGATCCAATGAGCAGTTCTTC
CASSLGLGSNEQFF
>-|TRBJ2-2|-|TRBV6-5
TGTGCCAGCAGTTCCTTCCCTGGCACCGGGGAGCTGTTTTTT
CASSSFPGTGELFF
>few|TRBJ1-1|-|TRBV24-1
TGTGCCACCGCGGGGCCGAACACTGAAGCTTTCTTT
CATAGPNTEAFF
>-|TRBJ2-2|-|TRBV28
TGTGCCAGCAGTCCGCTCTGGGCGGGCTTCACCGGGGAGCTGTTTTTT
CASSPLWAGFTGELFF